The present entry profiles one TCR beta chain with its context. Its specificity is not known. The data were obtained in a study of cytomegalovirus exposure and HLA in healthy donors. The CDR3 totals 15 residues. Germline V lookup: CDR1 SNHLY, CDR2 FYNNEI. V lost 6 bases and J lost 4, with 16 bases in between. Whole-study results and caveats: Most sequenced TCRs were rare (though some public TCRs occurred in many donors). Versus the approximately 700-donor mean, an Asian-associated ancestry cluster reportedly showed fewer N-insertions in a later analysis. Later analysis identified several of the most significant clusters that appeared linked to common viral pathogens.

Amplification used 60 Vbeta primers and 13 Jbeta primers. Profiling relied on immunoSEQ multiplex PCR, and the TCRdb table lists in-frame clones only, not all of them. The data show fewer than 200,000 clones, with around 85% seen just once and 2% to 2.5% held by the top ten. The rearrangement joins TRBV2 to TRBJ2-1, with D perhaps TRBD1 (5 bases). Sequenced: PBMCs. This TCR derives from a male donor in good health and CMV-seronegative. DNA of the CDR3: TGTGCCAGCAGCCCCGGGCAGGGATATTACAATGAGCAGTTCTTC. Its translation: CASSPGQGYYNEQFF.